This T cell receptor (beta chain) was observed in a study of T-cell reconstitution after alpha-beta-depleted transplantation in children. Molecular barcoding with unique molecular identifiers was used for the TCRbeta library. MiXCR, run by TCRdb on the PCR reads, gives a single entry per CDR3 protein. In the table there are fewer than 95,000 distinct CDR3 sequences, 9% to 15% of which are singletons. The table lists this clonotype with many counts. Deletions cut 0 bases from V and 1 base from J, with 7 bases between. There are 15 residues in the CDR3. From germline, CDR1 is SGHRS and CDR2 YFSETQ. Sequencing was performed on PBMCs from the stem cell graft donor, taken from the stem cell graft. V gene TRBV5-1 combines with J gene TRBJ2-2; no clear D gene. The receptor was isolated from a human donor who donated a stem cell graft to a child with inherited bone marrow failure. The CDR3 DNA follows: TGCGCCAGCAGCTTGGTGTTAGAGAACACCGGGGAGCTGTTTTTT. It translates to CASSLVLENTGELFF.